The rows below give T cell receptor beta chains drawn from one sample of a study of cytomegalovirus exposure and HLA in healthy donors. Generated by immunoSEQ multiplex PCR, the TCRdb table keeps only in-frame clones and is missing some. This sample has some 130,000 clones, with about 82% found just once. Sequencing used PBMCs. These receptors all come from a man aged 30 to 39 in good health. CDR3s include the opening cysteine and the closing phenylalanine or tryptophan. Fields, in order: D gene, clone size, V gene, J gene, CDR3 protein, CDR3 DNA. D genes are given only for firm matches. Clone size is shown for a subset of rows, as once, few, many or a class of expanded clone.

-	-	TRBV11-3	TRBJ2-2	CASSLAHQGLGNTGELFF	TGTGCCAGCAGCTTAGCCCACCAGGGGCTCGGGAACACCGGGGAGCTGTTTTTT
TRBD1	-	TRBV10-1	TRBJ2-7	CASSESGQGVSYEQYF	TGCGCCAGCAGTGAGTCGGGGCAGGGGGTGTCCTACGAGCAGTACTTC
TRBD2	-	TRBV9	TRBJ2-3	CASSVEASGSVTDTQYF	TGTGCCAGCAGCGTTGAGGCTAGCGGGAGCGTGACAGATACGCAGTATTTT
TRBD2	once	TRBV12-5	TRBJ2-1	CASGFLTSGNNEQFF	TGTGCTAGTGGTTTCCTGACTAGCGGGAACAATGAGCAGTTCTTC
-	once	TRBV4-3	TRBJ2-1	CASSPSEGLPNEQFF	TGCGCCAGCAGCCCCTCCGAGGGACTCCCCAATGAGCAGTTCTTC
-	-	TRBV28	TRBJ1-3	CASSVGGGGNTIYF	TGTGCCAGCAGCGTGGGGGGAGGAGGAAACACCATATATTTT
TRBD2	few	TRBV27	TRBJ2-4	CASTSGSSLAKNIQYF	TGTGCCAGCACTAGCGGGAGTTCTCTAGCCAAAAACATTCAGTACTTC
-	-	TRBV14	TRBJ2-7	CASSQSVAGSYEQYF	TGTGCCAGCAGCCAGTCGGTGGCAGGATCCTACGAGCAGTACTTC
-	-	TRBV5-1	TRBJ1-1	CASSLVVADTEAFF	TGCGCCAGCAGCTTGGTGGTTGCGGACACTGAAGCTTTCTTT
-	-	TRBV30	TRBJ2-5	CAWGRTLRRGETQYF	TGTGCCTGGGGTAGGACTCTGCGACGGGGAGAGACCCAGTACTTC
TRBD1	-	TRBV30	TRBJ2-1	CARTRGSSYNEQFF	TGTGCTCGGACCAGGGGGAGCTCCTACAATGAGCAGTTCTTC
TRBD2	-	TRBV20-1	TRBJ2-3	CSARSSGSTYF	TGCAGTGCTAGGTCTAGCGGGAGCACGTATTTT